Below, 27 T cell receptor beta chains from the same sample are listed, as sequenced in a study of blood T cells in healthy people across ages. Through a sample-barcoded 5' primer and a J-beta primer mix, a second PCR was run for roughly 6 to 11 cycles. TCRdb re-derived calls from the 5' RACE reads in MiXCR, one entry per CDR3 protein. The sample records more than 600,000 distinct CDR3 sequences, 20% to 25% being singletons. These data are also associated with another study on T cells of mothers and their children.

The sample was blood. The receptors were gathered from a boy aged 5 to 17 in good health.

The chain couples TRBV3-1 to TRBJ1-2; TRBD1 matches at 9 bases. V shed 3 bases, J shed 8 bases, and the junction held 4 bases outside the gene matches. In germline, CDR1 is LGHDT, CDR2 YNNKEL (reference sequence). CDR3 size: 13 residues. The CDR3 DNA reads as TGTGCCAGCAGCCAGAGACAGGGGGGCGGCTACACCTTC. Translation gives CASSQRQGGGYTF.

V and J are TRBV25-1 and TRBJ2-5, with no clear D. The J call may be faulty, since TRBJ2-7 better matches the DNA end. Germline values: CDR1 MGHDK, CDR2 SYGVNS. The CDR3 is made up of 12 amino acids. In DNA, the CDR3 is TGTGCCAGCAGTGAATATGGCTACGAGCAGTACTTC. This sequence encodes CASSEYGYEQYF.

This clonotype has just a few counts. J is TRBJ2-5 and V is TRBV7-2; D ambiguous. The CDR3 runs to 13 residues. V lost 5 bases to trimming and J lost 3 bases, with 10 bases between them. The germline V gene encodes CDR1 SGHTA and CDR2 FQGNSA. The CDR3 DNA reads TGTGCCAGCAGCCGCGGACGAAAAGAGACCCAGTACTTC. Amino acid sequence: CASSRGRKETQYF.

This clonotype was recorded a few times. CDR3 nucleotides: TGTGCCAGCACGGAGAGTAGCGGGAGGAAGACCCAGTACTTC. It yields the protein CASTESSGRKTQYF. The V call is TRBV27, the J call TRBJ2-5, with 10 bases fitting TRBD2. This CDR3 has 14 amino acids. In germline, CDR1 is MNHEY, CDR2 SMNVEV (reference sequence). V shed 7 bases and J 6 bases; nucleotides not matched to a gene: 8.

The V call is TRBV29-1, the J call TRBJ1-4, with D tentatively TRBD1 (5 bases). The CDR3 covers 13 residues. Germline V gene data show CDR1 as SQVTM and CDR2 as ANQGSEA. V lost 6 bases, J lost 5 bases, and 13 bases lay in between. CDR3 DNA: TGCAGCGTGATGGGACGGCAGAATGAAAAACTGTTTTTT. It translates to CSVMGRQNEKLFF.

This clonotype was counted between two and nine times. The CDR3 nucleotides read TGCAGCCAGATAGGGACAGGGAGCTCCTACAATGAGCAGTTCTTC. Translated: CSQIGTGSSYNEQFF. V and J are TRBV29-1 and TRBJ2-1, with TRBD1 matching over 9 bases. The ends lost 8 bases at V and 0 bases at J; junction bases unmatched: 8. Germline loops: CDR1 SQVTM, CDR2 ANQGSEA. The length of the CDR3 is 15 residues.

The CDR3 here is CASSLGGALNSPLHF. CDR3 in DNA: TGTGCCAGCAGTTTGGGAGGGGCTCTAAATTCACCCCTCCACTTT. This rearrangement joins TRBV6-6 to TRBJ1-6, with D perhaps TRBD1 (5 bases). Between the trimmed V and J ends, which lost 4 bases and 7 bases, there was a span of 14 bases. Germline V lookup: CDR1 MNHNY, CDR2 SVGAGI (reference sequence). The CDR3 runs 15 residues.

This clonotype came up a few times. V and J are TRBV2 and TRBJ1-6; D remains ambiguous. In germline, CDR1 is SNHLY, CDR2 FYNNEI. This CDR3 is built from 17 residues. Trimming left V 4 bases short and J 4 bases short, with 17 bases between. DNA for the CDR3: TGTGCCAGCAGTGTTCGGTCCGAAGGTGAATATAATTCACCCCTCCACTTT. Its protein product is CASSVRSEGEYNSPLHF.

The chain employs TRBV9 and TRBJ2-2, with no clear D. Germline CDR1 and CDR2: SGDLS and YYNGEE. Trimming removed 0 bases at V and 1 base at J, with 19 bases between. This CDR3 region has 19 residues. This CDR3 reads CASSVATQTRPRNTGELFF. CDR3 DNA: TGTGCCAGCAGCGTAGCTACTCAAACAAGACCAAGGAACACCGGGGAGCTGTTTTTT.

This rearrangement joins TRBV5-1 to TRBJ2-5, with TRBD1 matching 7 bases. The trim removed 0 bases at V and 11 bases at J, leaving 7 bases unmatched. Germline V lookup: CDR1 SGHRS, CDR2 YFSETQ. This CDR3 is 13 amino acids long. As DNA, the CDR3 is TGCGCCAGCAGCTTGGCAGGACAGGAGGAGCAGTACTTC. It is translated as CASSLAGQEEQYF.

This sequence joins TRBV5-1 and TRBJ2-5; D may be TRBD1 or TRBD2 (5 bases each). The J call may not be correct, given that the DNA end is closer to TRBJ2-7. The CDR3 has 14 amino acids. The germline gives CDR1 SGHRS, CDR2 YFSETQ. CDR3 bases: TGCGCCAGCAGCTTGGTGAACTGGGGGAACGAGCAGTACTTC. Translating gives CASSLVNWGNEQYF.

This clonotype was recorded a few times. This chain uses TRBV2 with TRBJ1-4, with D hard to call. V was pared by 8 bases and J by 8 bases, with 6 bases between. This CDR3 comprises 10 residues. Germline V gives CDR1 SNHLY, CDR2 FYNNEI. The CDR3 loop reads CASLEEKLFF. CDR3 bases: TGTGCCAGCTTGGAGGAAAAACTGTTTTTT.

The chain uses TRBV20-1 and TRBJ2-3, with 8 bases lining up with TRBD2. Gene TRBJ2-5 matches the end of the DNA better, so the J call may be wrong. The germline CDR1 and CDR2 sequences are DFQATT and SNEGSKA (reference sequence). The CDR3 is 14 amino acids. The CDR3 coding sequence is TGCAGTGCTATCCACCCAGCGGGAGTAGAGACCCAGTACTTC. This sequence encodes CSAIHPAGVETQYF.

This clonotype was detected a few times. This chain connects TRBV5-1 to TRBJ1-6; 7 bases line up with TRBD1. There are 15 residues in the CDR3. After removal of 0 bases from V and 9 bases from J, the junction contained 6 bases not matched to a gene. The germline CDR1 and CDR2 sequences are SGHRS and YFSETQ. The CDR3 region has the DNA TGCGCCAGCAGCTTGGCCGGACAGGTTGCTTCACCCCTCCACTTT. Translating gives CASSLAGQVASPLHF. The full variable domain, with the rest looked up from reference TRBV5-1 and TRBJ1-6, is KAGVTQTPRYLIKTRGQQVTLSCSPISGHRSVSWYQQTPGQGLQFLFEYFSETQRNKGNFPGRFSGRQFSNSRSEMNVSTLELGDSALYLCASSLAGQVASPLHFGNGTRLTVT.

This rearrangement joins TRBV15 to TRBJ2-2; D possibly corresponds to TRBD1 (5 bases). There are 16 residues in the CDR3. CDR1 and CDR2 (germline): LNHNV, YYDKDF (reference sequence). The V and J ends lost 0 bases and 3 bases respectively, with 11 bases between them. CDR3 region: CATSRDGAAHTGELFF. The CDR3 bases are TGTGCCACCAGCAGAGATGGGGCCGCCCACACCGGGGAGCTGTTTTTT.

The rearrangement links TRBV5-1 to TRBJ2-2; 15 nucleotides line up with TRBD2. Per the germline V gene, CDR1 is SGHRS and CDR2 is YFSETQ. Trimming at V came to 3 bases and at J to 3 bases, leaving 3 bases not matched to a gene. This CDR3 is built from 17 residues. CDR3 DNA sequence: TGCGCCAGCAGCTACGGACTAGCGGGAGGGGACACCGGGGAGCTGTTTTTT. As protein: CASSYGLAGGDTGELFF.

This clonotype came up a few times. The chain uses TRBV12-3 or TRBV12-4 and TRBJ1-2; TRBD1 aligns across 7 bases. V was pared by 5 bases and J by 4 bases, with 7 bases of the junction left unmatched. The CDR3 has 14 amino acids. CDR3 in amino acids: CASSPLTGTYGYTF. CDR3 sequence (DNA): TGTGCCAGCAGTCCCCTGACAGGGACCTATGGCTACACCTTC.

The chain is built from TRBV5-1 and TRBJ2-2; maybe TRBD2 (6 bases). V lost 0 bases to trimming and J lost 5 bases, with 17 bases between them. CDR1 and CDR2 from the germline V gene are SGHRS and YFSETQ. The length of the CDR3 is 17 residues. The CDR3: CASSLAGLLRRTGELFF. The CDR3 nucleotides are TGCGCCAGCAGCTTGGCAGGACTACTTAGGAGGACCGGGGAGCTGTTTTTT. Filled out from reference TRBV5-1 and TRBJ2-2, the complete variable domain reads KAGVTQTPRYLIKTRGQQVTLSCSPISGHRSVSWYQQTPGQGLQFLFEYFSETQRNKGNFPGRFSGRQFSNSRSEMNVSTLELGDSALYLCASSLAGLLRRTGELFFGEGSRLTVL.

V usage is TRBV12-3 or TRBV12-4 and J usage is TRBJ1-2, with 8 positions matching TRBD1. The CDR3 runs 13 residues. Unmatched junction bases numbered 8, after V lost 6 bases and J lost 8 bases. The CDR3 DNA is TGTGCCAGCAGGACCTCAGGGGGCAAGGGCTACACCTTC. Its protein is CASRTSGGKGYTF.

About this clonotype: A much larger clone lies one base from this, so it may be a read error. V and J are TRBV15 and TRBJ1-4, with 7 bases fitting TRBD1. The CDR3 is 17 residues long. With 0 bases clipped from V and 10 bases from J, the junction kept 14 bases outside the gene matches. The germline gives CDR1 LNHNV, CDR2 YYDKDF (reference sequence). The CDR3 here is CATSRDTARQGGGKLFF. The CDR3 coding sequence is TGTGCCACCAGCAGAGATACTGCCCGACAGGGCGGTGGAAAACTGTTTTTT. Combining the CDR3 with reference TRBV15 and TRBJ1-4 gives the whole variable domain DAMVIQNPRYQVTQFGKPVTLSCSQTLNHNVMYWYQQKSSQAPKLLFHYYDKDFNNEADTPDNFQSRRPNTSFCFLDIRSPGLGDTAMYLCATSRDTARQGGGKLFFGSGTQLSVL.

This chain connects TRBV10-1 to TRBJ2-5, with D perhaps matching TRBD2 (6 bases). The CDR3 sequence is 10 residues long. V lost 4 bases and J lost 13, with 10 bases in between. The germline V gene has CDR1 WNHNN and CDR2 SYGVQD (reference sequence). The CDR3 region is CASSGRGPYF. CDR3 coding DNA: TGCGCCAGCAGTGGGAGGGGCCCGTACTTC.

This clonotype was seen a handful of times. The V call is TRBV18, the J call TRBJ2-7; D assignment may be TRBD1 or TRBD2 (7 bases each). The V end lost 2 bases, the J end lost 3 bases, and 14 bases lay between the germline ends. CDR1 and CDR2 (germline): KGHSH, LQKENI. The CDR3 totals 15 residues. The DNA of the CDR3 is TGTGCCAGCTCACCAAGCGGGACAGCGGTCTACGAGCAGTACTTC. It encodes CASSPSGTAVYEQYF.

This sequence joins TRBV7-2 and TRBJ1-4; 7 nucleotides agree with TRBD1. J lost 3 bases, V lost 9 bases, and 4 bases had no gene match. Looked up from germline, CDR1 is SGHTA and CDR2 is FQGNSA. CDR3 size: 13 residues. CDR3 residues: CASRDRANEKLFF. CDR3 nucleotide sequence: TGTGCCAGTAGGGACAGAGCTAATGAAAAACTGTTTTTT.

V usage is TRBV5-1 and J usage is TRBJ1-4, with D maybe TRBD1 (6 bases). The CDR3 loop spans 15 amino acids. CDR1 is SGHRS, CDR2 YFSETQ, per germline. The germline V and J ends were trimmed by 5 bases and 8 bases, with 19 bases remaining between them. The CDR3 sequence: CASRNTPDREEKLFF. As DNA, the CDR3 is TGCGCCAGCAGAAACACACCGGACAGAGAGGAAAAACTGTTTTTT.

V and J are TRBV29-1 and TRBJ1-2, with 7 bases identical to TRBD1. The trim removed 5 bases at V and 5 bases at J, leaving 8 bases unmatched. In germline, CDR1 is SQVTM, CDR2 ANQGSEA. This CDR3 contains 13 residues. The DNA for the CDR3 is TGCAGCGTTCCACGGGACAGTACTTATGGCTACACCTTC. Translated: CSVPRDSTYGYTF. The full variable domain, in which reference TRBV29-1 and TRBJ1-2 provide the parts outside the CDR3, is SAVISQKPSRDICQRGTSLTIQCQVDSQVTMMFWYRQQPGQSLTLIATANQGSEATYESGFVIDKFPISRPNLTFSTLTVSNMSPEDSSIYLCSVPRDSTYGYTFGSGTRLTVV.

V usage is TRBV12-3 or TRBV12-4 and J usage is TRBJ2-3; a weak D match, TRBD2 (6 bases). The CDR3 loop spans 14 amino acids. The V end was cut by 8 bases, the J end by 2 bases, with 14 bases between. This chain's CDR3 is CASSFGGITDTQYF. The CDR3 region has the DNA TGTGCCAGCTCCTTCGGGGGTATCACAGATACGCAGTATTTT.

This clonotype has just a few counts. The rearrangement joins TRBV2 to TRBJ1-2, with D unresolved. The germline V and J ends were trimmed by 5 bases and 4 bases, with 14 bases remaining between them. In germline, CDR1 is SNHLY, CDR2 FYNNEI. This CDR3 is built from 14 residues. CDR3 region: CASSTLTDFYGYTF. The CDR3 region has the DNA TGTGCCAGCAGTACACTTACAGATTTCTATGGCTACACCTTC.